One TCR beta chain is described in this entry. This entry belongs to a study of blood T cell repertoires in COVID-19. Study details: The samples span acute and convalescent COVID-19 from the United States, Italy and Spain.

CDR1 is SGHTA and CDR2 is FQGTGA in the germline V gene. This CDR3 comprises 14 residues. V was pared by 5 bases and J by 2 bases, with 4 bases of the junction left unmatched. In the original processing: Reference gene primer amplification in the assay estimated nucleated cell counts. The table came from immunoSEQ multiplex PCR; TCRdb's copy has only in-frame clones and leaves some out. V and J calls plus clone size are reproduced from that table; the DNA served to infer D and trimming. The table lists 150,000 to 200,000 clones, approximately 90% of them singletons, with roughly 24% in the top ten. The origin of this receptor is a man aged 55 to 70 with acute or convalescent COVID-19. The sequenced sample was peripheral blood. The rearrangement uses TRBV7-3 and TRBJ1-2; 8 bases fit TRBD1. CDR3 sequence reads: CASSQTGANYGYTF. The CDR3, as DNA: TGTGCCAGCAGCCAGACAGGGGCAAACTATGGCTACACCTTC.